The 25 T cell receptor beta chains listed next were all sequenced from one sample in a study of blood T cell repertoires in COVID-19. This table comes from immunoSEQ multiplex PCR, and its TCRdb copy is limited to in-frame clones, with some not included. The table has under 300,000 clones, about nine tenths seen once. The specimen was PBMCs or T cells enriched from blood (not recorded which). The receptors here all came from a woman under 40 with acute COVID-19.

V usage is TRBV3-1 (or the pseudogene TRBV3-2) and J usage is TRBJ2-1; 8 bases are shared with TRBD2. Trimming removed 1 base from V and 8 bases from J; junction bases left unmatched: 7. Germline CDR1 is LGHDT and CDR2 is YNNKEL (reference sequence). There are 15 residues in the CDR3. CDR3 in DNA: TGTGCCAGCAGCCAAGGCAGACGGGGGGGCCATGAGCAGTTCTTC. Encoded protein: CASSQGRRGGHEQFF.

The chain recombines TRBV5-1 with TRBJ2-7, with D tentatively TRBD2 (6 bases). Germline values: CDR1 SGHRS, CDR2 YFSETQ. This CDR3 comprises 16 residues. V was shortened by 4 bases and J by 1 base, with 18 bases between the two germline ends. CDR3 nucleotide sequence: TGCGCCAGCAGCGCAGAGGGGAGGACGGGGTCCTACGAGCAGTACTTC. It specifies CASSAEGRTGSYEQYF.

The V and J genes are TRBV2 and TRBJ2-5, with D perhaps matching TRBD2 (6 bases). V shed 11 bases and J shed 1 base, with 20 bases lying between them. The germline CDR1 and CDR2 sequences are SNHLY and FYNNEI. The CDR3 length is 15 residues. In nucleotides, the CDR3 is TGTGCCCAGCGTGGGGGACTCCTTAGCCAAGAGACCCAGTACTTC. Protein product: CAQRGGLLSQETQYF.

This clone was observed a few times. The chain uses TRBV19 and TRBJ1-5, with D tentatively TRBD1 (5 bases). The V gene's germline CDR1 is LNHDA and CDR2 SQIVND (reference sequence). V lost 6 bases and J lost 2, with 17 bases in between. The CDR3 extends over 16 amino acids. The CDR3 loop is CASSGGPTGGNQPQHF. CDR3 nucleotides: TGTGCCAGTAGCGGGGGACCAACCGGTGGCAATCAGCCCCAGCATTTT. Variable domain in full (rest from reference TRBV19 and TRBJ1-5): DGGITQSPKYLFRKEGQNVTLSCEQNLNHDAMYWYRQDPGQGLRLIYYSQIVNDFQKGDIAEGYSVSREKKESFPLTVTSAQKNPTAFYLCASSGGPTGGNQPQHFGDGTRLSIL.

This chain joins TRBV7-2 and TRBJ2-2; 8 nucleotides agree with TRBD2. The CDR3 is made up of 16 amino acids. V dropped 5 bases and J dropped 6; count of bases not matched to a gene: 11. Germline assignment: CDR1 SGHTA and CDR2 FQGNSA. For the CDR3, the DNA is TGTGCCAGCAGCCCCCAGACCGGGAGGGGCGCCGGGGAGCTGTTTTTT. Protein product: CASSPQTGRGAGELFF.

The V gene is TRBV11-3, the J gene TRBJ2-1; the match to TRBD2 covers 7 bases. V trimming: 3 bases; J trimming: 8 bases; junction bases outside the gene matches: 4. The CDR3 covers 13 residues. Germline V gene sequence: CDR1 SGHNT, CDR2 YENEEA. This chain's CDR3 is CASSFEGRDEQFF. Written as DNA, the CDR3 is TGTGCCAGCAGCTTTGAGGGGAGGGATGAGCAGTTCTTC.

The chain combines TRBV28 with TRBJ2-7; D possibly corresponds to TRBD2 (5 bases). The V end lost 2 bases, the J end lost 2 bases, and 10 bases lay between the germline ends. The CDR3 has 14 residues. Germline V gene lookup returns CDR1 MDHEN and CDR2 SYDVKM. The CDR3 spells CASSLEREPYEQYF. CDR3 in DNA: TGTGCCAGCAGTTTAGAGAGGGAGCCCTACGAGCAGTACTTC.

In nucleotides, the CDR3 is TGTGCCAGCAGCGCCCCAGGGTCTAATGAAAAACTGTTTTTT. Its translation is CASSAPGSNEKLFF. The chain combines TRBV9 with TRBJ1-4, with D maybe TRBD1 (5 bases). Germline CDR1 SGDLS, CDR2 YYNGEE. This CDR3 is built from 14 residues. V was clipped by 3 bases and J by 3 bases, with 9 bases between them.

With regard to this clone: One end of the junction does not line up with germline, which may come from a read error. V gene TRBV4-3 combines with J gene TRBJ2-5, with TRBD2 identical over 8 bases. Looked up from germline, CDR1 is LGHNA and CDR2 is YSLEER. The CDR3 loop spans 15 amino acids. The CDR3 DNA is TGCGCCAGCAGCCAAGGGACTAGCCCCCAAGGGACCCAGTACTTC. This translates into CASSQGTSPQGTQYF.

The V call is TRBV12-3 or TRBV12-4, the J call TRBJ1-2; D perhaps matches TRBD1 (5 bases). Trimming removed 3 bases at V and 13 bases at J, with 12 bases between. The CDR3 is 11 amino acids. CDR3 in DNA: TGTGCCAGCAGTTTGGGGCAGATTTGCACCTTC. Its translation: CASSLGQICTF.

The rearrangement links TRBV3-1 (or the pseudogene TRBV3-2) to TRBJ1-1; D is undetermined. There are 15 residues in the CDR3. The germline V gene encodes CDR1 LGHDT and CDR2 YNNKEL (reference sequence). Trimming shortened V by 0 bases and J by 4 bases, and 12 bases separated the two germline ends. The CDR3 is CASSQDPGSSTEAFF. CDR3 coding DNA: TGTGCCAGCAGCCAAGACCCGGGAAGTAGCACTGAAGCTTTCTTT.

This CDR3 reads CATSNHRSAGSETQYF. DNA of the CDR3: TGTGCCACCAGCAACCACCGTTCGGCAGGGTCAGAGACCCAGTACTTC. The chain employs TRBV15 and TRBJ2-5; D possibly corresponds to TRBD1 (5 bases). Trimming cost V 4 bases and J 4 bases, with 19 bases left between them. The CDR3 totals 16 residues. Germline CDR1 and CDR2: LNHNV and YYDKDF (reference sequence).

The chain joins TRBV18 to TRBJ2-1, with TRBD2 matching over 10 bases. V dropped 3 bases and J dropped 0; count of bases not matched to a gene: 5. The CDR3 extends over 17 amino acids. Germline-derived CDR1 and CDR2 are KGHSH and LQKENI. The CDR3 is CASSPGSGGISYNEQFF. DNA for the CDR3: TGTGCCAGCTCACCGGGTAGCGGGGGGATCTCCTACAATGAGCAGTTCTTC.

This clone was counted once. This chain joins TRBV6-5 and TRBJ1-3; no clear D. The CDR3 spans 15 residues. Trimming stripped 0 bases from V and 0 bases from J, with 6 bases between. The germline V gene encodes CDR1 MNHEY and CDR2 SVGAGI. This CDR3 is CASSYSVASGNTIYF. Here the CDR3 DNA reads TGTGCCAGCAGTTACTCGGTAGCCTCTGGAAACACCATATATTTT.

The CDR3 protein is CASSFGLADYEQYF. The CDR3 DNA reads TGTGCCAGCAGCTTTGGGCTAGCGGATTACGAGCAGTACTTC. The J gene is TRBJ2-7, the V gene TRBV7-2, with 7 bases matching TRBD2. The CDR3 is 14 residues long. The germline gives CDR1 SGHTA, CDR2 FQGNSA. The V gene end was trimmed by 3 bases and the J gene end by 4 bases; junction bases not matched to a gene: 6.

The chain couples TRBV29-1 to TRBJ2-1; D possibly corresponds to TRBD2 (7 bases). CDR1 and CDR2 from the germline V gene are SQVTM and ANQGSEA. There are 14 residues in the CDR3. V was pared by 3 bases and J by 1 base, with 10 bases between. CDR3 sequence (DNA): TGCAGCGTTGATCGGGGGGCGTCCTACAATGAGCAGTTCTTC. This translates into CSVDRGASYNEQFF.

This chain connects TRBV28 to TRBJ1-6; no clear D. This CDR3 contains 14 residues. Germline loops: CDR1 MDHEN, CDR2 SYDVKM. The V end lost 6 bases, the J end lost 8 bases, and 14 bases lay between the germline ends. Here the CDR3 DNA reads TGTGCCAGCAGATCCGGGCGGCGGGATTCACCCCTCCACTTT. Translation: CASRSGRRDSPLHF.

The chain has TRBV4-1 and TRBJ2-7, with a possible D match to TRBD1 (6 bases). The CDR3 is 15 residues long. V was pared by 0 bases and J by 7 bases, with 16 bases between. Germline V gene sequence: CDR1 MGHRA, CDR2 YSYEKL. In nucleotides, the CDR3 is TGCGCCAGCAGCCAAGAGGGGGCGATTCTAGGGGAGCAGTACTTC. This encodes CASSQEGAILGEQYF.

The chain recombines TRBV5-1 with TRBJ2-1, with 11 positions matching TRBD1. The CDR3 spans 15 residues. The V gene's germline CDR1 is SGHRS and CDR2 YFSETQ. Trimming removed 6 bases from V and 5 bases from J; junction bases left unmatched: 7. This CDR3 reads CASTPGQGANNEQFF. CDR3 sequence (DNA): TGCGCCAGCACCCCCGGACAGGGGGCTAACAATGAGCAGTTCTTC.

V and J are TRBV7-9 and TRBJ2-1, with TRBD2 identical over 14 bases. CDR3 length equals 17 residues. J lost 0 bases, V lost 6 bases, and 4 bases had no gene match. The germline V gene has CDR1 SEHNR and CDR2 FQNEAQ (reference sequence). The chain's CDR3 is CASSAGTSGSSYNEQFF. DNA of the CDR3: TGTGCCAGCAGTGCCGGGACTAGCGGGAGCTCCTACAATGAGCAGTTCTTC.

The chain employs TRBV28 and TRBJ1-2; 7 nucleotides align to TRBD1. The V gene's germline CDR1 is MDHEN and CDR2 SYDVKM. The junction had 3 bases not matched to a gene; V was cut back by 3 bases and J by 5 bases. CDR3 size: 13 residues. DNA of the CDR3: TGTGCCAGCAGTTTCAAGGGGGCATATGGCTACACCTTC. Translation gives CASSFKGAYGYTF.

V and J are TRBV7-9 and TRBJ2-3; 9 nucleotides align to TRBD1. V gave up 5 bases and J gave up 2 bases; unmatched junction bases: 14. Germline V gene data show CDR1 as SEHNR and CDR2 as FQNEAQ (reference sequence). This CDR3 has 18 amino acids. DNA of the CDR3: TGTGCCAGCAGCCCTCCCCGACAGGGGGTCAAATACACAGATACGCAGTATTTT. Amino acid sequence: CASSPPRQGVKYTDTQYF.

The CDR3 sequence is CASSQGTSGAETQYF. CDR3 DNA sequence: TGTGCCAGCTCCCAAGGGACTAGCGGGGCAGAGACCCAGTACTTC. The chain links TRBV18 to TRBJ2-5, with 13 bases aligning to TRBD2. The CDR3 covers 15 residues. The junction had 5 bases not matched to a gene; V was cut back by 6 bases and J by 4 bases. The germline CDR1 and CDR2 sequences are KGHSH and LQKENI.

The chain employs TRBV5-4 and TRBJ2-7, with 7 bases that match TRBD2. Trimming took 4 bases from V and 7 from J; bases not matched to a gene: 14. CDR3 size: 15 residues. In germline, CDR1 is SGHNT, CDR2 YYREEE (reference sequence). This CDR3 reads CASSVGGNLRVEQYF. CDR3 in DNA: TGTGCCAGCAGCGTCGGGGGGAACCTTCGGGTGGAGCAGTACTTC.

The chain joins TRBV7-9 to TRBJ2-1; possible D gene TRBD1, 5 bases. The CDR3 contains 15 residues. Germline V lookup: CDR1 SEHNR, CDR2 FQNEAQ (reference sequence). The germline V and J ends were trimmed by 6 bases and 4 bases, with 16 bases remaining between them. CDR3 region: CASRDSGSPYNEQFF. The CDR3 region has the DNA TGTGCCAGCAGAGATTCAGGGTCCCCTTACAATGAGCAGTTCTTC.